The entry that follows covers one T cell receptor beta chain sequence. Antigen specificity is unknown. The sample belongs to a study of a mutant IDH1 vaccine in newly diagnosed glioma. Study-wide context: Patients had received radiotherapy, temozolomide, or both previously, most receiving both.

This sample's time point: week 47, end of study. A single vaccine dose contained 300 ug of mutant IDH1 20-mer peptide, and topical imiquimod was used with it. Sequenced by immunoSEQ multiplex PCR; TCRdb stores in-frame clones only, minus some. The data contain approximately 84,000 clones, more than 80% of them seen just once; the ten biggest clones take up under 6.5%. This clonotype was sampled from a man between 40 and 49 years old with glioma. The specimen was PBMCs, collected from a glioma patient whose treatment included an IDH1 peptide vaccine.

The CDR3 protein is CASSLGGSSGNTIYF. The CDR3 DNA reads as TGTGCCAGCAGCTTGGGGGGGAGCTCTGGAAACACCATATATTTT. This chain connects TRBV5-4 to TRBJ1-3; TRBD1 is a possible D gene (5 bases). Per the germline V gene, CDR1 is SGHNT and CDR2 is YYREEE (reference sequence). The V end was cut by 0 bases, the J end by 0 bases, with 7 bases between. This CDR3 has 15 residues.